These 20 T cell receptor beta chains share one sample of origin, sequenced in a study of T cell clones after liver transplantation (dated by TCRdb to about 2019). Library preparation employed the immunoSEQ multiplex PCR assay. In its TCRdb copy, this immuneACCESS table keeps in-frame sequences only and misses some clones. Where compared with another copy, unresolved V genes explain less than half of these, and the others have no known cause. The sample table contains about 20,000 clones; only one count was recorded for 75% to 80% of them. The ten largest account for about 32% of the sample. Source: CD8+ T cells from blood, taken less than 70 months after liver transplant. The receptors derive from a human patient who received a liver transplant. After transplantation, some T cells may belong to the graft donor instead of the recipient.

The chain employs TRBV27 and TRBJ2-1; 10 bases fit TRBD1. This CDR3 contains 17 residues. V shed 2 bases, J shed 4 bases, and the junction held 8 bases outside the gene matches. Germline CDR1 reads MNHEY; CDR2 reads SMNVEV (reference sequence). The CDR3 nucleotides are TGTGCCAGCAGTTTAGCCCCCGGGACAGGGGCTTACAATGAGCAGTTCTTC. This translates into CASSLAPGTGAYNEQFF.

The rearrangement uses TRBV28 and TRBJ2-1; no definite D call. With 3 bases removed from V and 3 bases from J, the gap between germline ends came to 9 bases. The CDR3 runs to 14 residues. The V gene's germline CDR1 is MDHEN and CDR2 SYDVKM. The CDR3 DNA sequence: TGTGCCAGCAGTTTCGGGCAAAACTACAATGAGCAGTTCTTC. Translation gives CASSFGQNYNEQFF.

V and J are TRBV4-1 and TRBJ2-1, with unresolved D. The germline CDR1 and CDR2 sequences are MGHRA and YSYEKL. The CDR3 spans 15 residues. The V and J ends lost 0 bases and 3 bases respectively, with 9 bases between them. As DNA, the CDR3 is TGCGCCAGCAGCCAAGAAACCAACTTCTACAATGAGCAGTTCTTC. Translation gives CASSQETNFYNEQFF.

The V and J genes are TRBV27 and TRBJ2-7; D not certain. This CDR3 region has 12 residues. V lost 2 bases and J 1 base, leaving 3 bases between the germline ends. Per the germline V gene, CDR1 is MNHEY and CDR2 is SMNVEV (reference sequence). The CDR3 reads CASSLPSYEQYF. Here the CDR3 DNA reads TGTGCCAGCAGTTTACCTTCCTACGAGCAGTACTTC.

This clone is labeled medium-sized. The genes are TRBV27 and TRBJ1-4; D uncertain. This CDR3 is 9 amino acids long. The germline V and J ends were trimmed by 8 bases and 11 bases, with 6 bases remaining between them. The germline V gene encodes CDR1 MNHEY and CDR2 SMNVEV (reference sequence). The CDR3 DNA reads TGTGCCAGCCCCGGTAAACTGTTTTTT. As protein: CASPGKLFF.

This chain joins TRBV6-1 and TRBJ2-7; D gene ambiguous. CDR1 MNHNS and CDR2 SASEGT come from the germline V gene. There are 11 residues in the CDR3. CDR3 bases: TGTGCGACGACGGTCTCCTACGAGCAGTACTTC. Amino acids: CATTVSYEQYF.

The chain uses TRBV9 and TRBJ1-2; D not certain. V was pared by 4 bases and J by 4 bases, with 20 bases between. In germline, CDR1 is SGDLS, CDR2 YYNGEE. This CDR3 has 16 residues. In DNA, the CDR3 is TGTGCCAGCAGCTCCCGCCTGGGTGAAAGTTCCTATGGCTACACCTTC. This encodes CASSSRLGESSYGYTF.

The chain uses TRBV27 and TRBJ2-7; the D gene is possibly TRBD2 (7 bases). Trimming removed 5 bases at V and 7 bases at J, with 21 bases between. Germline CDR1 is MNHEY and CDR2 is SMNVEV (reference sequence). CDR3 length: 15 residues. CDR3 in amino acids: CASSPSAGHQLEQYF. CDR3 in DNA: TGTGCCAGCAGTCCGTCAGCGGGACATCAATTAGAGCAGTACTTC.

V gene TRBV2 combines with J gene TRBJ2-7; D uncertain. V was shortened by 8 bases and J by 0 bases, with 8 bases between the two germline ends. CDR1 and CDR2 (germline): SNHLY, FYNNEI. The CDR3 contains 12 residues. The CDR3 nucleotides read TGTGCCAGCCAGTTAACCTCCTACGAGCAGTACTTC. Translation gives CASQLTSYEQYF.

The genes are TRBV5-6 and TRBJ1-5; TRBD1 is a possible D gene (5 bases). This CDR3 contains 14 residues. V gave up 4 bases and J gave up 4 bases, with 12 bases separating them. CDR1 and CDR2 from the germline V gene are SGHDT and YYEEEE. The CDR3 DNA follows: TGTGCCAGCAGCCACTGGGGGGGGAATCAGCCCCAGCATTTT. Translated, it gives CASSHWGGNQPQHF. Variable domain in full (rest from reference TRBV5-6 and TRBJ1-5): DAGVTQSPTHLIKTRGQQVTLRCSPKSGHDTVSWYQQALGQGPQFIFQYYEEEERQRGNFPDRFSGHQFPNYSSELNVNALLLGDSALYLCASSHWGGNQPQHFGDGTRLSIL.

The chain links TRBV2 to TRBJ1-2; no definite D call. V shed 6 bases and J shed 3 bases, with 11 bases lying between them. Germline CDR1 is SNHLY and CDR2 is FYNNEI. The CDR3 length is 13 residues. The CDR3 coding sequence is TGTGCCAGCAGGGGGTTAGGGCACTATGGCTACACCTTC. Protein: CASRGLGHYGYTF.

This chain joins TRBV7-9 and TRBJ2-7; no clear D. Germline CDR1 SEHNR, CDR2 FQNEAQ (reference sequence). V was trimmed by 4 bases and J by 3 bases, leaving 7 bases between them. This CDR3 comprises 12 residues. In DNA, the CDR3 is TGTGCCAGCAGCTACCTCGACTACGAGCAGTACTTC. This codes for CASSYLDYEQYF.

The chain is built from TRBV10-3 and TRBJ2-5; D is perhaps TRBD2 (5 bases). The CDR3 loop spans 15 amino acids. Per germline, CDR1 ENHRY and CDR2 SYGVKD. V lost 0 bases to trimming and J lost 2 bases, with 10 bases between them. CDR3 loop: CAISESEVSQETQYF. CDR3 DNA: TGTGCCATCAGTGAGTCGGAGGTTTCGCAAGAGACCCAGTACTTC.

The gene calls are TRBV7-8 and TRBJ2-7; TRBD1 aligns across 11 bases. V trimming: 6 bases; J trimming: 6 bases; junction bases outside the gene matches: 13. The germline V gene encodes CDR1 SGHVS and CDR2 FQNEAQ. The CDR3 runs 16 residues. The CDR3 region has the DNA TGTGCCAGCAGTCTGACCCTCGGGACAGGGGGGATCGAGCAGTACTTC. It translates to CASSLTLGTGGIEQYF.

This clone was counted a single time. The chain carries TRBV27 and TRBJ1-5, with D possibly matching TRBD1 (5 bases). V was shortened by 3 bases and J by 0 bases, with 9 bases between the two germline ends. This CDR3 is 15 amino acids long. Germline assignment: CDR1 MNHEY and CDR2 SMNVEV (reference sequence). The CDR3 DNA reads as TGTGCCAGCAGTTTCGCAGGGTATAGCAATCAGCCCCAGCATTTT. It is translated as CASSFAGYSNQPQHF.

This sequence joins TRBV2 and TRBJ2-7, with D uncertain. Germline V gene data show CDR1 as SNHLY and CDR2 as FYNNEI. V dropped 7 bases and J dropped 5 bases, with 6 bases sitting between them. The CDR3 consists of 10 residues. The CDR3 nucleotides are TGTGCCAGCACTTCCCACGAGCAGTACTTC. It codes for CASTSHEQYF.

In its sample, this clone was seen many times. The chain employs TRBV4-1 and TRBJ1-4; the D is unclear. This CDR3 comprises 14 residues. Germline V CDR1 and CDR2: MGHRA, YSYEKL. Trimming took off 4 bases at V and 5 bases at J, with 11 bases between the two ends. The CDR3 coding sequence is TGCGCCAGCAGCCGAGGACCGTCGAATGAAAAACTGTTTTTT. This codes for CASSRGPSNEKLFF.

CDR3 sequence: CASSLGPGGGYEQYF. The DNA of the CDR3 is TGTGCCAGCAGTTTAGGGCCAGGGGGGGGCTACGAGCAGTACTTC. This rearrangement joins TRBV27 to TRBJ2-7; tentatively, D is TRBD1 or TRBD2 (7 bases each). This CDR3 is built from 15 residues. V was cut by 2 bases and J by 3 bases, with 14 bases left in between. CDR1 MNHEY and CDR2 SMNVEV come from the germline V gene (reference sequence).

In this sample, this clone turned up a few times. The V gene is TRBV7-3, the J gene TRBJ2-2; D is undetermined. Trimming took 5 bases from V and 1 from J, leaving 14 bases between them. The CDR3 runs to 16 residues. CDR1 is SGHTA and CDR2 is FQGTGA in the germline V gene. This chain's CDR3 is CASSPLIGENTGELFF. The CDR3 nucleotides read TGTGCCAGCAGCCCCCTAATAGGAGAGAACACCGGGGAGCTGTTTTTT.

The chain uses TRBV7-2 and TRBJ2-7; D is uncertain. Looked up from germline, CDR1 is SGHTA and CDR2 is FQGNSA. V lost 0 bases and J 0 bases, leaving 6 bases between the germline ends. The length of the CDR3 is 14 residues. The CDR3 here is CASSLAADSYEQYF. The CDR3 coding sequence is TGTGCCAGCAGCTTAGCGGCGGACTCCTACGAGCAGTACTTC.